The source of this T cell receptor beta chain is a study of regulatory T cells in long-lasting Graves disease. Study-wide results and limits: Persistent Graves' cases showed lower TCR diversity than newly diagnosed cases. Persistent cases favored TRBV28, TRBJ1-2 and TRBJ2-5. Among persistent patients, a larger number of public clonotypes were shared (approximately 2,900) than among newly diagnosed patients (roughly 910).

Construction of the TCR beta libraries employed iRepertoire HTBI primers in conjunction with Arm-PCR of CDR3 regions. TCRdb itself ran the multiplex PCR reads through MiXCR, one entry per CDR3 protein. The sample holds approximately 500,000 distinct CDR3 sequences, around a fifth seen once. CDR1 LNHDA and CDR2 SQIVND come from the germline V gene (reference sequence). The CDR3 runs 15 residues. Trimming took 7 bases from V and 3 from J; bases not matched to a gene: 9. Indicated time point: persistent/refractory GD, antithyroid drugs over 5 years with positive TRAb. PBMCs provided the RNA from which the TCR library was made. By American Thyroid Association guidelines, Graves' disease was diagnosed in the cohort. A word on this clonotype: The antigen remains unidentified.

V gene TRBV19 combines with J gene TRBJ2-7; 10 nucleotides agree with TRBD1. The clonotype comes from a female donor with Graves disease. Sample: peripheral blood mononuclear cells (PBMCs), taken when the disease was refractory, from a patient treated with antithyroid drugs. CDR3: CASTRSGTGDYEQYF. The DNA of the CDR3 is TGTGCCAGTACTCGCTCAGGGACAGGGGACTACGAGCAGTACTTC.